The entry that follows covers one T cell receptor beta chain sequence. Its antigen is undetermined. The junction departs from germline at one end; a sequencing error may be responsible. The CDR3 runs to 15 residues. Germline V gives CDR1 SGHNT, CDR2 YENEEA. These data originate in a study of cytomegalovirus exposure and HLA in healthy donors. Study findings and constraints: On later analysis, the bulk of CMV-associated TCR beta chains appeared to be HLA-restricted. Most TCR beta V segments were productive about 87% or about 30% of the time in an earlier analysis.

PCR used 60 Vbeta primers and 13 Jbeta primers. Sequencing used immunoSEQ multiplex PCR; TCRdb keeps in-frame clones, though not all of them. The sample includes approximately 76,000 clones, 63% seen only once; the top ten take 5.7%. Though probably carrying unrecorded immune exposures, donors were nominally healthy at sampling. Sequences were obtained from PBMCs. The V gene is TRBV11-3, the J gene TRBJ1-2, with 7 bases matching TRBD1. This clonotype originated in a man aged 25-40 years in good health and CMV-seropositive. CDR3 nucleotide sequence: TGTGCCAGCAGCCTAGAGACAGGGCGGGACTATGGCTACACCTTC. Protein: CASSLETGRDYGYTF.